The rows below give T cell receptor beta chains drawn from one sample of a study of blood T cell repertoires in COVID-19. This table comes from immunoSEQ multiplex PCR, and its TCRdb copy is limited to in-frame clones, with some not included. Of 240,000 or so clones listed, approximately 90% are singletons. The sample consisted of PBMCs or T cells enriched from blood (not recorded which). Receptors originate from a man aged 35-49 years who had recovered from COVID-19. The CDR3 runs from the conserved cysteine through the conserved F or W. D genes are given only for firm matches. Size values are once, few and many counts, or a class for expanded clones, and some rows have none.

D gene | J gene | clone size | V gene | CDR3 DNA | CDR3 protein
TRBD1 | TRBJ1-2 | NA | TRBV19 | TGTGCCAGTAGTATTGGGGTTGGCGAGACAGGGATCTATGGCTACACCTTC | CASSIGVGETGIYGYTF
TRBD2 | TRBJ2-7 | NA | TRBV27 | TGTGCCAGCAGTTCCTGGACTAGCAACTACGAGCAGTACTTC | CASSSWTSNYEQYF
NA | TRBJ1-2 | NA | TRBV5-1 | TGCGCCAGCCCCACCAGAGGGCCGGGTAACTATGGCTACACCTTC | CASPTRGPGNYGYTF
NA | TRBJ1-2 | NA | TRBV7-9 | TGTGCCAGCAGCTTAGTCCCAACTTCTAACTATGGCTACACCTTC | CASSLVPTSNYGYTF
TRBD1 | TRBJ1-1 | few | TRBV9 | TGTGCCAGCAGCGTAGGAATGACAGGGACGAGGGACACTGAAGCTTTCTTT | CASSVGMTGTRDTEAFF
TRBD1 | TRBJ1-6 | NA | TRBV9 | TGTGCCAGCAGCGCAGACAGGGGGAGGTCACCCCTCCACTTT | CASSADRGRSPLHF
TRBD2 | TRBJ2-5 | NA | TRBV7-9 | TGTGCCAGCAGCCCACCAAGCGGGGGGCGAGAGACCCAGTACTTC | CASSPPSGGRETQYF
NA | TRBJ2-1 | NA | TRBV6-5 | TGTGCCAGCAGTTACTCAGGGGCGAACAATGAGCAGTTCTTC | CASSYSGANNEQFF
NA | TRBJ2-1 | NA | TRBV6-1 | TGTGCCAGCAGTGAGAACAGACACAATGAGCAGTTCTTC | CASSENRHNEQFF
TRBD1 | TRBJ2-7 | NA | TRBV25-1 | TGTGCCAGCAGTGAGGACAGGGGGGGCGAGCAGTACTTC | CASSEDRGGEQYF
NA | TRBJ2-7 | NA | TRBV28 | TGTGCCAGCAGTTTAGTCCTCTACGAGCAGTACTTC | CASSLVLYEQYF
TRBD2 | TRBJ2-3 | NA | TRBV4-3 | TGCGCCAGCAGCCTACGACCTGGTAGCGGGAGCACAGATACGCAGTATTTT | CASSLRPGSGSTDTQYF
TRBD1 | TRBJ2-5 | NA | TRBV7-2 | TGTGCCAGCAGATTACCCGGGACAGGGTCGGAGACCCAGTACTTC | CASRLPGTGSETQYF
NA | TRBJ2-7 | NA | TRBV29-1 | TGCAGCTTCAGGGGTAAGGGGTACTACGAGCAGTACTTC | CSFRGKGYYEQYF
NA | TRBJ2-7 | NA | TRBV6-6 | TGTGCCAGCAGCCTCTCTGGACAGACAAGAACCTACGAGCAGTACTTC | CASSLSGQTRTYEQYF
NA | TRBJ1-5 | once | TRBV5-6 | TGTGCCAGCAGCTTGGCCGGGGGCAATCAGCCCCAGCATTTT | CASSLAGGNQPQHF
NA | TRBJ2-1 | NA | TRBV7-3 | TGTGCCAGCAGCTTAACGCTACAGGGTGAGCAGTTCTTC | CASSLTLQGEQFF
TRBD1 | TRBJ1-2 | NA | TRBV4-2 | TGTGCCAGCAGCCTTCTTAAGTCAGGGGGCGATGGCTACACCTTC | CASSLLKSGGDGYTF
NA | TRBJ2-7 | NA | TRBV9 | TGTGCCAGCAGCGTAGCCGGGTCCAGCTCCTACGAGCAGTACTTC | CASSVAGSSSYEQYF
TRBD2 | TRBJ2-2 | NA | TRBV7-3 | TGTGCCAGCAGCTTAAGCGGGCTAGCGGGAGGGGAGCTGTTTTTT | CASSLSGLAGGELFF
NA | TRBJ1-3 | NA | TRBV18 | TGTGCCAGCTCACGGGACACAAACTCTGGAAACACCATATATTTT | CASSRDTNSGNTIYF
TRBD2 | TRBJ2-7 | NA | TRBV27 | TGTGCCAGCAGTTTACGGCTAGCGGGGACCTACGAGCAGTACTTC | CASSLRLAGTYEQYF
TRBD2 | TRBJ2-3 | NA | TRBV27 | TGTGCCAGCAGTTTGCTAGCGGGAGTTGGCACAGATACGCAGTATTTT | CASSLLAGVGTDTQYF
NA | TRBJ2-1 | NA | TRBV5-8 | TGTGCCAGCGCCCCCGGCAGGGTCAATGAGCAGTTCTTC | CASAPGRVNEQFF
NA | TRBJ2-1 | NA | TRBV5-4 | TGTGCCAGCAGCTGGGACTCGGAAGAGGAGCAGTTCTTC | CASSWDSEEEQFF
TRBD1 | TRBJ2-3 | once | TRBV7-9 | TGTGCCAGCAGCTCCCGAGGTTGGGACAGGGTTACAGATACGCAGTATTTT | CASSSRGWDRVTDTQYF
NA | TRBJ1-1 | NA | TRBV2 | TGTGCCAGCAGCGCCGGAAGGGGAATGAACACTGAAGCTTTCTTT | CASSAGRGMNTEAFF
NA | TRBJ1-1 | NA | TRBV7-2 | TGTGCCAGCAGCCTACAGAATATGAACACTGAAGCTTTCTTT | CASSLQNMNTEAFF
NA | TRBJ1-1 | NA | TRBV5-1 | TGCGCCAGCAGCCCCCTACAGGCCCCACTAATCAACACTGAAGCTTTCTTT | CASSPLQAPLINTEAFF
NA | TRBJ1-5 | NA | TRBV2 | TGTGCCAGCAGTGAGAGGACATCAGATCAGCCCCAGCATTTT | CASSERTSDQPQHF
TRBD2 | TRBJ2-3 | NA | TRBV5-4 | TGTGCCAGCAGCTTAGCGGGAAGGGAAGATACGCAGTATTTT | CASSLAGREDTQYF
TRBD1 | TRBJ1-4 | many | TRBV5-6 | TGTGCCAGCAGCCTCGGGACAGGGGCCCGAAACCTGTTTTTT | CASSLGTGARNLFF
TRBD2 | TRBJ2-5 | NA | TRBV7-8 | TGTGCCAGCAGCGCCGAACCGCTAGGACTAGCGGGAGAGACCCAGTACTTC | CASSAEPLGLAGETQYF
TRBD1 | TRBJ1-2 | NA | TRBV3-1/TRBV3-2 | TGTGCCAGCAGCCACAAAATACGGGCGGGAGGGGGCCATGGCTACACCTTC | CASSHKIRAGGGHGYTF
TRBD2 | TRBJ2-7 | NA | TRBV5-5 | TGTGCCAGCAGCTCCCTGACTAGCGGGAGAGACGGCGAGCAGTACTTC | CASSSLTSGRDGEQYF
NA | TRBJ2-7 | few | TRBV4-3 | TGCGCCAGCAGCCAAGATGGGCAGACCTACGAGCAGTACTTC | CASSQDGQTYEQYF
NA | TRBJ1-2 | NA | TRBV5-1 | TGCGCCAGCAGCTTGGGGCAGGGCACTAACTATGGCTACACCTTC | CASSLGQGTNYGYTF
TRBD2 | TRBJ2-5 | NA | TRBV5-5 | TGTGCCAGCAGCTCAAAGCGGGAGGCTGGCGAGACCCAGTACTTC | CASSSKREAGETQYF
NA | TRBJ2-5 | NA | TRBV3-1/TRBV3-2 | TGTGCCAGCGCCCAGGATACAGGGCCCTCGGAGACCCAGTACTTC | CASAQDTGPSETQYF
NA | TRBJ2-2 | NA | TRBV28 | TGTGCCAGCAGTTGGGTGGGAGGCACCGGGGAGCTGTTTTTT | CASSWVGGTGELFF
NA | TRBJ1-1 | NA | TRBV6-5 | TGTGCCAGCAGTTATACAGCGAACACTGAAGCTTTCTTT | CASSYTANTEAFF
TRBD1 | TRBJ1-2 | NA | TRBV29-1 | TGCAGCGTTGGCCTAAGCGGGACAGGGGCTAACTATGGCTACACCTTC | CSVGLSGTGANYGYTF
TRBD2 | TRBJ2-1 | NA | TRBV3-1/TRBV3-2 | TGTGCCAGCAGCCCCCTAGCGGGATCGTACAATGAGCAGTTCTTC | CASSPLAGSYNEQFF
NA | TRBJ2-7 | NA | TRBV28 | TGTGCCAGCAGTTTAGGCGGGTTGACCCAGGGGAATGAGGAGCAGTACTTC | CASSLGGLTQGNEEQYF